This T cell receptor beta chain was recovered during a study of Ad26.COV2.S vaccination and SARS-CoV-2 variants. The overall study: Intramuscular Ad26.COV2.S doses were given once or twice, 56 days apart.

Sequenced by immunoSEQ multiplex PCR; TCRdb stores in-frame clones only, minus some. Of roughly 400,000 clones in the sample, 90% were seen once. Described treatment: roughly 19 received Ad26.COV2.S at low or high dose, single or two shots; roughly 5 received placebo; per-sample allocation not given. Samples were taken on day 63 after the first vaccine or placebo injection. General study points: Once vaccination had occurred, spike-specific CD8+ and CD4+ T cell responses reportedly showed substantial breadth. Measurements of TCR breadth and depth may have given underestimates of the total T cell responses.

Comments on this clone: The antigen is not known.

Germline lookup yields CDR1 GTSNPN and CDR2 SVGIG (reference sequence). This CDR3 spans 13 amino acids. V lost 3 bases and J lost 6, with 9 bases in between. This clonotype was sampled from a person between 18 and 60 years old who received the Ad26.COV2.S COVID-19 vaccine or a placebo. The sample in question was peripheral blood, obtained in a trial of Ad26.COV2.S vaccine versus placebo. The gene calls are TRBV30 and TRBJ1-6; unclear D gene. For the CDR3, the DNA is TGTGCCTGGAGGTGGCAGGCTAATTCACCCCTCCACTTT. It yields the protein CAWRWQANSPLHF.